This T cell receptor (beta chain) was sequenced for a study of T cell responses to AZD1222 COVID-19 vaccine. In the study overall: The analysis combined second doses at about 4 or about 12 weeks. Study-wide findings and caveats: Repertoire sampling was restricted to post-peak T cell response timepoints. Among those given AZD1222, only five or six were seropositive at baseline. A rise in Spike-specific TCR breadth and depth followed two AZD1222 doses.

This clone was detected a few times. Its antigen remains unidentified. Assay: immunoSEQ multiplex PCR; the TCRdb copy retains only in-frame clones and omits some. The sample has roughly 120,000 clones, roughly 90% seen once. Germline V gene data show CDR1 as ENHRY and CDR2 as SYGVKD. With 9 bases removed from V and 1 base from J, the gap between germline ends came to 22 bases. The CDR3 totals 16 residues. Source: peripheral blood, taken on day 0 of AZD1222 vaccination. The source is an adult in good health. The chain joins TRBV10-3 to TRBJ2-7; D may be TRBD1 (9 bases). The CDR3 reads CAIGAGGQGRSYEQYF. The CDR3 DNA reads TGTGCCATAGGGGCGGGAGGACAGGGGAGGTCCTACGAGCAGTACTTC.